These 25 T cell receptor beta chains originate from one sample sequenced in a study of cytomegalovirus exposure and HLA in healthy donors. The PCR employed 60 Vbeta primers together with 13 Jbeta primers. Sequenced by immunoSEQ multiplex PCR; TCRdb stores in-frame clones only, minus some. The sample has about 190,000 clones; more than 75% are singletons. The sample consisted of PBMCs. All receptors derive from a young woman in good health and CMV-seronegative.

The rearrangement uses TRBV7-9 and TRBJ1-1, with D maybe TRBD1 (6 bases). Germline V lookup: CDR1 SEHNR, CDR2 FQNEAQ (reference sequence). This CDR3 is 15 amino acids long. V lost 5 bases to trimming and J lost 10 bases, with 23 bases between them. DNA for the CDR3: TGTGCCAGCAGCCTTACGGACAGCCGTTCCTGGCGAGCTTTCTTT. Amino acid sequence: CASSLTDSRSWRAFF.

The rearrangement uses TRBV29-1 and TRBJ2-7, with D possibly matching TRBD2 (6 bases). Germline CDR1 reads SQVTM; CDR2 reads ANQGSEA. The CDR3 sequence is 12 residues long. The V end was cut by 7 bases, the J end by 3 bases, with 13 bases between. As DNA, the CDR3 is TGCAGCGCCCTTACGGGGGTCTACGAGCAGTACTTC. Protein sequence: CSALTGVYEQYF.

The chain is built from TRBV9 and TRBJ2-1; 14 bases map to TRBD2. The CDR3 has 16 residues. The V gene end was trimmed by 3 bases and the J gene end by 7 bases; junction bases not matched to a gene: 6. CDR1 is SGDLS and CDR2 is YYNGEE in the germline V gene. CDR3 sequence (DNA): TGTGCCAGCAGCGCCGGCGGGACTAGCGGGAGTAATGAGCAGTTCTTC. This gives the protein CASSAGGTSGSNEQFF.

The chain is built from TRBV6-5 and TRBJ2-1; 8 nucleotides line up with TRBD2. CDR1 MNHEY and CDR2 SVGAGI come from the germline V gene. The CDR3 loop spans 13 amino acids. J lost 8 bases, V lost 6 bases, and 6 bases had no gene match. CDR3 sequence (DNA): TGTGCCAGCAGGCCACCAGCGGGAGATGAGCAGTTCTTC. It encodes CASRPPAGDEQFF.

V usage is TRBV6-4 and J usage is TRBJ2-3; weak D call: TRBD1 (5 bases). Germline CDR1 is MRHNA and CDR2 is SNTAGT. The V end lost 8 bases, the J end lost 4 bases, and 16 bases lay between the germline ends. The CDR3 consists of 14 residues. CDR3 DNA sequence: TGTGCCAGCGGGCAGGGTTTCGGTCCAGATACGCAGTATTTT. Amino acids: CASGQGFGPDTQYF.

As to this clone: This specimen includes other DNA sequences encoding the same CDR3. In nucleotides, the CDR3 is TGTGCCAGCAGCCAACTCAGGGTTAATTCACCCCTCCACTTT. It codes for CASSQLRVNSPLHF. V and J are TRBV7-9 and TRBJ1-6; a weak D match, TRBD1 (5 bases). The CDR3 sequence is 14 residues long. V was clipped by 5 bases and J by 6 bases, with 11 bases between them. Germline V gene data show CDR1 as SEHNR and CDR2 as FQNEAQ (reference sequence).

The J gene is TRBJ1-1, the V gene TRBV4-1; a weak D match, TRBD1 (5 bases). Trimming pared 0 bases from V and 1 base from J, leaving 9 bases between. The CDR3 runs 15 residues. In germline, CDR1 is MGHRA, CDR2 YSYEKL. The chain's CDR3 is CASSQETAGNTEAFF. DNA for the CDR3: TGCGCCAGCAGCCAAGAGACAGCGGGGAACACTGAAGCTTTCTTT.

This clone has more than one count but fewer than ten. The V gene is TRBV6-6, the J gene TRBJ1-2; 8 bases line up with TRBD1. From germline, CDR1 is MNHNY and CDR2 SVGAGI (reference sequence). The ends lost 7 bases at V and 8 bases at J; junction bases unmatched: 12. The CDR3 runs to 14 residues. The CDR3, as DNA: TGTGCCAGCATACAAGGTCAGGGGGCGCGAGGCTACACCTTC. Residues: CASIQGQGARGYTF.

The chain carries TRBV6-5 and TRBJ1-5; TRBD1 matches 9 bases. Germline CDR1 and CDR2: MNHEY and SVGAGI. V shed 4 bases, J shed 7 bases, and the junction held 5 bases outside the gene matches. This CDR3 comprises 14 residues. The CDR3 DNA sequence: TGTGCCAGCAGTTGGACAGGGGTTGGACAGCCCCAGCATTTT. Its protein product is CASSWTGVGQPQHF.

V is TRBV27 and J is TRBJ1-1; 8 bases agree with TRBD1. J lost 10 bases, V lost 7 bases, and 5 bases had no gene match. The germline V gene encodes CDR1 MNHEY and CDR2 SMNVEV (reference sequence). The CDR3 has 11 residues. CDR3 loop: CASNTGTGAFF. The DNA of the CDR3 is TGTGCCAGCAACACCGGGACAGGAGCTTTCTTT.

CDR3 coding DNA: TGCGCCAGCAGCCAAGTCGTCGGAGGCGGGAGCGCCTACGAGCAGTACTTC. The encoded protein is CASSQVVGGGSAYEQYF. The V and J genes are TRBV4-1 and TRBJ2-7, with TRBD2 identical over 7 bases. The germline V gene encodes CDR1 MGHRA and CDR2 YSYEKL. V lost 1 base and J lost 2; bases outside the gene matches: 11. This CDR3 is built from 17 residues.

The chain joins TRBV5-5 to TRBJ2-3; 13 bases line up with TRBD2. This CDR3 region has 17 residues. With 2 bases clipped from V and 1 base from J, the junction kept 4 bases outside the gene matches. The germline gives CDR1 SGHKS, CDR2 YYEKEE (reference sequence). The CDR3 sequence is CASSFAGLAGGTDTQYF. CDR3 nucleotide sequence: TGTGCCAGCAGCTTCGCAGGACTAGCGGGAGGCACAGATACGCAGTATTTT.

This chain's CDR3 is CASSQVSGQPQHF. In nucleotides, the CDR3 is TGCGCCAGCAGCCAAGTATCGGGTCAGCCCCAGCATTTT. V is TRBV4-1 and J is TRBJ1-5; no definite D call. Germline CDR1 and CDR2: MGHRA and YSYEKL. The CDR3 spans 13 residues. V lost 1 base and J 6 bases, leaving 7 bases between the germline ends.

The chain links TRBV5-1 to TRBJ2-7; possible D gene TRBD1, 5 bases. Germline CDR1 reads SGHRS; CDR2 reads YFSETQ. The CDR3 sequence is 15 residues long. V dropped 2 bases and J dropped 2 bases, with 14 bases sitting between them. CDR3: CASSFRQSPTYEQYF. CDR3 coding DNA: TGCGCCAGCAGCTTCAGACAGTCCCCCACCTACGAGCAGTACTTC.

The chain combines TRBV18 with TRBJ1-2; 7 bases align to TRBD1. CDR3 size: 13 residues. Trimming removed 4 bases from V and 8 bases from J; junction bases left unmatched: 7. Per the germline V gene, CDR1 is KGHSH and CDR2 is LQKENI. CDR3 sequence reads: CASSHGQDGGYTF. CDR3 bases: TGTGCCAGCTCACACGGACAGGATGGCGGCTACACCTTC.

The rearrangement links TRBV7-2 to TRBJ1-4; D gene unclear. V was cut by 5 bases and J by 4 bases, with 14 bases left in between. The CDR3 sequence is 15 residues long. The germline V gene encodes CDR1 SGHTA and CDR2 FQGNSA. The CDR3 DNA is TGTGCCAGCAGCGGCCAGTCTTTCCTTAATGAAAAACTGTTTTTT. It specifies CASSGQSFLNEKLFF.

This chain links TRBV29-1 with TRBJ2-5; TRBD2 agrees at 15 bases. V lost 4 bases, J lost 5 bases, and 2 bases stayed unmatched. The CDR3 consists of 14 residues. Germline values: CDR1 SQVTM, CDR2 ANQGSEA. For the CDR3, the DNA is TGCAGCGTTGGGACTAGCGGGAGGGCGGAGACCCAGTACTTC. As protein: CSVGTSGRAETQYF.

Details on this clone: A read error may account for a junction end that differs from germline. The rearrangement uses TRBV7-7 and TRBJ2-3; 10 nucleotides agree with TRBD2. Germline V gene data show CDR1 as SSHAT and CDR2 as FNYEAQ (reference sequence). CDR3 length equals 16 residues. The CDR3 DNA follows: TGTGCTAGCAGCTTGGGGGGGACTAGCGGCACAGATACGCAGTATTTT. Protein sequence: CASSLGGTSGTDTQYF.

This clone was detected only once. Sequence at one end of the junction differs from germline and may be a read error. This chain connects TRBV2 to TRBJ1-1, with TRBD1 matching over 7 bases. The CDR3 extends over 12 amino acids. Germline V CDR1 and CDR2: SNHLY, FYNNEI. In nucleotides, the CDR3 is TGTGCCAGCAGTGAAACAGGGGTTTTACCCTCCTTT. The encoded protein is CASSETGVLPSF.

The genes are TRBV14 and TRBJ2-3; 14 positions agree with TRBD2. The CDR3 is made up of 18 amino acids. Germline assignment: CDR1 SGHDN and CDR2 FVKESK. The ends lost 3 bases at V and 4 bases at J; junction bases unmatched: 9. The CDR3 nucleotides are TGTGCCAGCAGCCATCTCCTGGGACTAGCGGGAGAGGCAGATACGCAGTATTTT. This encodes CASSHLLGLAGEADTQYF.

The rearrangement links TRBV4-2 to TRBJ2-3; D is possibly TRBD2 (7 bases). CDR3 length: 16 amino acids. Trimming pared 4 bases from V and 2 bases from J, leaving 16 bases between. Germline V CDR1 and CDR2: LGHNA, YNFKEQ. The CDR3 nucleotides are TGTGCCAGCAGCCGTGGGGGGGCGTCTCCCACAGATACGCAGTATTTT. Translating it yields CASSRGGASPTDTQYF.

The chain combines TRBV4-1 with TRBJ1-3; the D gene is possibly TRBD1 (5 bases). CDR1 and CDR2 (germline): MGHRA, YSYEKL. The V end lost 1 base, the J end lost 2 bases, and 18 bases lay between the germline ends. The CDR3 consists of 18 residues. The CDR3 region has the DNA TGCGCCAGCAGCCAAGGGGTTGGAAGGGGCGTGGCTGGAAACACCATATATTTT. This encodes CASSQGVGRGVAGNTIYF.

This clone was seen only a few times. V and J are TRBV7-2 and TRBJ2-5; 9 nucleotides line up with TRBD1. V was clipped by 3 bases and J by 6 bases; unmatched bases: 5. The CDR3 has 14 amino acids. Germline CDR1 is SGHTA and CDR2 is FQGNSA. The CDR3 loop is CASSLGTGSKTQYF. In DNA form, the CDR3 reads TGTGCCAGCAGCTTGGGGACAGGGTCAAAGACCCAGTACTTC.

The genes are TRBV5-1 and TRBJ2-3, with 16 bases fitting TRBD2. The J segment lost 3 bases and the V segment lost 3 bases, leaving 4 bases of the junction unmatched. The V gene's germline CDR1 is SGHRS and CDR2 YFSETQ. The CDR3 runs 17 residues. The CDR3 protein is CASSYGTSGRVTDTQYF. The CDR3, as DNA: TGCGCCAGCAGCTACGGGACTAGCGGGAGGGTAACAGATACGCAGTATTTT.

This chain links TRBV5-3 with TRBJ2-6; D is undetermined. TRBV5-3 is an open reading frame, and its role is uncertain. V was clipped by 6 bases and J by 6 bases, with 19 bases between them. The CDR3 sequence is 16 residues long. CDR3 residues: CARTLKEATAANVLTF. The DNA for the CDR3 is TGTGCCAGAACTCTTAAGGAAGCGACTGCGGCCAACGTCCTGACTTTC.